The 10 T cell receptor beta chains presented below share a single source sample, sequenced in a study of cytomegalovirus exposure and HLA in healthy donors. Produced via immunoSEQ multiplex PCR; TCRdb's table is partial and in-frame only. The table has fewer than 150,000 clones, approximately 82% seen once. The sample taken for sequencing was PBMCs. The receptors here all came from a young man in good health and CMV-seropositive.

The V call is TRBV27, the J call TRBJ2-2; 8 bases line up with TRBD2. Germline assignment: CDR1 MNHEY and CDR2 SMNVEV (reference sequence). This CDR3 has 14 amino acids. With 11 bases clipped from V and 5 bases from J, the junction kept 10 bases outside the gene matches. In nucleotides, the CDR3 is TGTGCCTGCGGGGGGAGGGTTTCTACCGGGGAGCTGTTTTTT. It specifies CACGGRVSTGELFF.

V and J are TRBV5-1 and TRBJ2-7, with D maybe TRBD2 (6 bases). The V end was cut by 3 bases, the J end by 6 bases, with 10 bases between. Germline loops: CDR1 SGHRS, CDR2 YFSETQ. The length of the CDR3 is 12 residues. The chain's CDR3 is CASSSGVGEQYF. CDR3 DNA: TGCGCCAGCAGCTCGGGGGTCGGCGAGCAGTACTTC. The variable domain in full, completed from reference TRBV5-1 and TRBJ2-7, reads KAGVTQTPRYLIKTRGQQVTLSCSPISGHRSVSWYQQTPGQGLQFLFEYFSETQRNKGNFPGRFSGRQFSNSRSEMNVSTLELGDSALYLCASSSGVGEQYFGPGTRLTVT.

Here the CDR3 reads CASSGTVGGAYEQYF. The CDR3 DNA sequence: TGTGCCAGCAGCGGAACCGTCGGGGGGGCCTACGAGCAGTACTTC. The chain couples TRBV5-4 to TRBJ2-7, with 8 bases lining up with TRBD2. Trimming at V came to 4 bases and at J to 2 bases, leaving 8 bases not matched to a gene. This CDR3 region has 15 residues. CDR1 is SGHNT and CDR2 is YYREEE in the germline V gene (reference sequence).

This chain connects TRBV9 to TRBJ1-5; D unresolved. V lost 3 bases to trimming and J lost 7 bases, with 11 bases between them. CDR1 is SGDLS and CDR2 is YYNGEE in the germline V gene. This CDR3 spans 13 amino acids. The CDR3 region is CASSGPSGQPQHF. Written as DNA, the CDR3 is TGTGCCAGCAGCGGCCCGTCCGGGCAGCCCCAGCATTTT.

J is TRBJ1-3 and V is TRBV5-1; 11 nucleotides match TRBD1. The CDR3 is made up of 14 amino acids. From germline, CDR1 is SGHRS and CDR2 YFSETQ. Unmatched junction bases numbered 1, after V lost 8 bases and J lost 0 bases. CDR3 bases: TGCGCCAGTGGGACAGGGGGCTCTGGAAACACCATATATTTT. It is translated as CASGTGGSGNTIYF.

The V call is TRBV5-6, the J call TRBJ1-2, with D possibly TRBD1 on 6 matching bases. The V gene lost 0 bases and the J gene lost 0 bases, with 12 bases spanning the gap. Germline V lookup: CDR1 SGHDT, CDR2 YYEEEE. The CDR3 is 16 residues long. The CDR3 region is CASSLDLDRANYGYTF. The DNA for the CDR3 is TGTGCCAGCAGCTTGGATTTGGACAGAGCTAACTATGGCTACACCTTC.

The table lists this clone with a count of one. This sequence joins TRBV27 and TRBJ1-5, with D unclear. V lost 5 bases, J lost 3 bases, and 17 bases lay in between. Germline-derived CDR1 and CDR2 are MNHEY and SMNVEV (reference sequence). The CDR3 length is 16 residues. The CDR3 here is CASSLGSGDFNQPQHF. The DNA of the CDR3 is TGTGCCAGCAGTCTAGGGTCCGGGGATTTCAATCAGCCCCAGCATTTT.

This clone was counted between two and nine times. This sequence joins TRBV6-6 and TRBJ1-2; TRBD1 matches at 7 bases. J was trimmed by 1 base and V by 5 bases; bases with no gene match: 1. Per the germline V gene, CDR1 is MNHNY and CDR2 is SVGAGI (reference sequence). The CDR3 extends over 13 amino acids. The DNA for the CDR3 is TGTGCCAGCAGTCGACAGGGTAACTATGGCTACACCTTC. Translation gives CASSRQGNYGYTF.

This rearrangement joins TRBV6-1 to TRBJ2-3; D not certain. The V gene lost 4 bases and the J gene lost 4 bases, with 18 bases spanning the gap. Germline CDR1 and CDR2: MNHNS and SASEGT. CDR3 length: 16 residues. The CDR3 region is CASSAGWPPRADTQYF. Here the CDR3 DNA reads TGTGCCAGCAGTGCCGGATGGCCCCCTCGGGCAGATACGCAGTATTTT.

This clone came up once. The chain links TRBV21-1 to TRBJ1-1. TRBV21-1 is classified as a pseudogene. The CDR3 spans 16 residues. The CDR3 here is CASSKDIGPGEGQAFF. CDR3 nucleotides: TGTGCCAGCAGCAAAGACATCGGCCCCGGGGAGGGTCAAGCTTTCTTT.